This TCR beta chain is drawn from a study of T cell responses to AZD1222 COVID-19 vaccine. Turning to the study itself: Second-dose recipients at about 4 or about 12 weeks were treated as one pooled group. Findings and limits, study-wide: Unmutated variant regions are reportedly the target of nearly half of TCRs that are spike-specific. At 160-218 and 743-854, vaccine-associated CD4 TCRs were dominant, and they spanned spike. White British people made up most donors, females outnumbered males, and clonal diversity was possibly underestimated.

V lost 6 bases and J 5 bases, leaving 14 bases between the germline ends. The CDR3 consists of 14 residues. Germline CDR1 MDHEN, CDR2 SYDVKM. Repertoires were generated with immunoSEQ multiplex PCR, while TCRdb's copy carries only in-frame clones and drops some. Of nearly 80,000 clones detected, 65% to 85% appear once; the ten largest clones hold less than 25%. This clone was detected once. As yet, its antigen is unknown. This clonotype originated in an adult in good health. V gene TRBV28 combines with J gene TRBJ1-5; a possible D gene is TRBD1 (6 bases). The sequences come from peripheral blood, collected on day 0 of AZD1222 vaccination. CDR3 sequence: CASSLGGGHQPQHF. The CDR3 DNA reads as TGTGCCAGCAGCTTAGGGGGGGGTCATCAGCCCCAGCATTTT.